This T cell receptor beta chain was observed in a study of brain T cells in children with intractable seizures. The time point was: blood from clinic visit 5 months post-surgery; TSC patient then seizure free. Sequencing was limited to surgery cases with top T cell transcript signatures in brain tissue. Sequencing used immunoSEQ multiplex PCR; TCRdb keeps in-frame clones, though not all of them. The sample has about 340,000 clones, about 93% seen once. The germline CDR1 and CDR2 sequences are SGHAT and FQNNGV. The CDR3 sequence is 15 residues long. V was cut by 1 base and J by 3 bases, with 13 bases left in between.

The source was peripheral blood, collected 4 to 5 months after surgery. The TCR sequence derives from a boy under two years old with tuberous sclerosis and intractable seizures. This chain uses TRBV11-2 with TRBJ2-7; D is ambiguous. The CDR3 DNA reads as TGTGCCAGCAGCTTAGGTGCGGACGGTTACTACGAGCAGTACTTC. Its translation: CASSLGADGYYEQYF.